The 15 T cell receptor beta chains below come from one sample, sequenced in a study of blood T cell repertoires in COVID-19. Data came from immunoSEQ multiplex PCR; TCRdb stores just in-frame clones and leaves some out. The sample holds 70,000 to 95,000 clones, 85% to 90% seen once. Material: peripheral blood. These receptors were taken from a human donor with active COVID-19. The donor label of this sample is uncertain.

The chain has TRBV6-5 and TRBJ2-1; D not certain. The CDR3 covers 13 residues. Trimming stripped 5 bases from V and 4 bases from J, with 9 bases between. CDR1 and CDR2 from the germline V gene are MNHEY and SVGAGI. The chain's CDR3 is CASSRGRYNEQFF. The CDR3 DNA sequence: TGTGCCAGCAGTAGAGGCCGATACAATGAGCAGTTCTTC.

J is TRBJ2-4 and V is TRBV19, with 7 bases aligning to TRBD1. Per germline, CDR1 LNHDA and CDR2 SQIVND (reference sequence). The CDR3 sequence is 13 residues long. After removal of 5 bases from V and 6 bases from J, the junction contained 4 bases not matched to a gene. For the CDR3, the DNA is TGTGCCAGTAGTGACAGGGCCGGAAACATTCAGTACTTC. Translating it yields CASSDRAGNIQYF.

The V and J genes are TRBV7-9 and TRBJ1-4; D is possibly TRBD1 (5 bases). The CDR3 covers 15 residues. Per the germline V gene, CDR1 is SEHNR and CDR2 is FQNEAQ (reference sequence). V lost 5 bases, J lost 5 bases, and 15 bases lay in between. CDR3 sequence (DNA): TGTGCCAGCAGCGCCCAGACAGCCCAGAATGAAAAACTGTTTTTT. It is translated as CASSAQTAQNEKLFF.

The chain couples TRBV25-1 to TRBJ2-3; D perhaps matches TRBD1 (6 bases). CDR3 size: 13 residues. V lost 6 bases, J lost 8 bases, and 15 bases lay in between. The V gene's germline CDR1 is MGHDK and CDR2 SYGVNS. In nucleotides, the CDR3 is TGTGCCAGCAGCCTGAACAGGGAGATTACGCAGTATTTT. This sequence encodes CASSLNREITQYF.

The V and J genes are TRBV3-1 (or the pseudogene TRBV3-2) and TRBJ2-3; perhaps TRBD2 as D (6 bases). This CDR3 is 14 amino acids long. V was trimmed by 8 bases and J by 4 bases, leaving 16 bases between them. The V gene's germline CDR1 is LGHDT and CDR2 YNNKEL (reference sequence). CDR3 nucleotide sequence: TGTGCCAGCGGGGGGATTGGGATATCAGATACGCAGTATTTT. Amino acid sequence: CASGGIGISDTQYF.

J is TRBJ2-7 and V is TRBV6-1; TRBD1 matches at 9 bases. J lost 2 bases, V lost 2 bases, and 7 bases had no gene match. Germline CDR1 reads MNHNS; CDR2 reads SASEGT. This CDR3 is 16 amino acids long. For the CDR3, the DNA is TGTGCCAGCAGTGAACAGGGACAGGGCCCAACCTACGAGCAGTACTTC. This gives the protein CASSEQGQGPTYEQYF.

This chain connects TRBV5-4 to TRBJ2-2; the match to TRBD2 covers 7 bases. CDR1 is SGHNT, CDR2 YYREEE, per germline (reference sequence). CDR3 length equals 14 residues. V gave up 3 bases and J gave up 9 bases; unmatched junction bases: 8. Written as DNA, the CDR3 is TGTGCCAGCAGCTATGCGGGGGAGCTTCGGGAGCTGTTTTTT. Translating it yields CASSYAGELRELFF.

The V gene is TRBV18, the J gene TRBJ2-7, with 7 bases lining up with TRBD2. The junction had 11 bases not matched to a gene; V was cut back by 0 bases and J by 0 bases. The CDR3 extends over 18 amino acids. Germline V CDR1 and CDR2: KGHSH, LQKENI. CDR3 sequence reads: CASSPPVGRVRRSYEQYF. DNA for the CDR3: TGTGCCAGCTCACCACCCGTGGGGAGGGTCCGGCGCTCCTACGAGCAGTACTTC.

The CDR3 DNA is TGTGCCAGCAGTGAAAGCTTTTTTGGGAGTACCACAGATACGCAGTATTTT. It encodes CASSESFFGSTTDTQYF. The gene calls are TRBV2 and TRBJ2-3; a weak D match, TRBD2 (5 bases). This CDR3 spans 17 amino acids. The V gene's germline CDR1 is SNHLY and CDR2 FYNNEI. The V gene lost 2 bases and the J gene lost 2 bases, with 17 bases spanning the gap. The whole variable domain, remainder taken from reference TRBV2 and TRBJ2-3, is EPEVTQTPSHQVTQMGQEVILRCVPISNHLYFYWYRQILGQKVEFLVSFYNNEISEKSEIFDDQFSVERPDGSNFTLKIRSTKLEDSAMYFCASSESFFGSTTDTQYFGPGTRLTVL.

This chain links TRBV7-3 with TRBJ2-1; TRBD2 aligns across 8 bases. The germline V gene encodes CDR1 SGHTA and CDR2 FQGTGA. V trimming: 5 bases; J trimming: 2 bases; junction bases outside the gene matches: 20. The CDR3 has 20 amino acids. The CDR3 loop is CASSSIPLAGGVVPYNEQFF. The CDR3 nucleotides are TGTGCCAGCAGCAGCATACCACTCGCGGGGGGCGTGGTCCCCTACAATGAGCAGTTCTTC.

This chain connects TRBV11-3 to TRBJ2-5, with TRBD1 as a possible D gene (7 bases). This CDR3 has 13 residues. V was pared by 0 bases and J by 7 bases, with 9 bases between. Germline V CDR1 and CDR2: SGHNT, YENEEA. CDR3 region: CASSLDQGGTQYF. CDR3 sequence (DNA): TGTGCCAGCAGCTTAGATCAGGGGGGGACCCAGTACTTC.

The chain uses TRBV4-1 and TRBJ2-1; D gene ambiguous. The V end was cut by 4 bases, the J end by 1 base, with 11 bases between. Germline V gene data show CDR1 as MGHRA and CDR2 as YSYEKL. The CDR3 is 15 amino acids. The CDR3 sequence is CASSRIVRSYNEQFF. In DNA form, the CDR3 reads TGCGCCAGCAGCCGCATCGTCAGATCCTACAATGAGCAGTTCTTC.

The rearrangement joins TRBV6-5 to TRBJ1-6; TRBD1 might be the D (6 bases). Trimming removed 6 bases at V and 5 bases at J, with 11 bases between. This CDR3 spans 14 amino acids. CDR1 MNHEY and CDR2 SVGAGI come from the germline V gene. The CDR3 sequence is CASRDSLDNSPLHF. As DNA, the CDR3 is TGTGCCAGCAGGGACAGTTTAGATAATTCACCCCTCCACTTT.

The gene calls are TRBV5-3 and TRBJ1-1; D remains unclear. TRBV5-3 is reported as an ORF; its role is uncertain. Trimming took 5 bases from V and 0 from J, leaving 14 bases between them. The CDR3 consists of 15 residues. The CDR3 is CARSSRRVMNTEAFF. CDR3 DNA sequence: TGTGCCAGAAGTTCCCGGCGGGTTATGAACACTGAAGCTTTCTTT.

The CDR3 region is CASSKYGQGANGYTF. CDR3 in DNA: TGTGCCAGCAGCAAGTACGGACAGGGGGCGAATGGCTACACCTTC. This chain joins TRBV25-1 and TRBJ1-2; 11 positions agree with TRBD1. The CDR3 is made up of 15 amino acids. Trimming cost V 6 bases and J 6 bases; bases outside gene matches: 9. Germline V gene data show CDR1 as MGHDK and CDR2 as SYGVNS.